The clone carrying this TCR beta chain has only a few counts. What it recognizes is unknown. This entry belongs to a study of blood T cells in healthy people across ages. From germline, CDR1 is MNHNS and CDR2 SASEGT. CDR3 length: 16 amino acids. V gave up 0 bases and J gave up 2 bases, with 13 bases separating them. Points from the study as a whole: Any conclusive comparison of naive versus antigen-experienced cells was prevented by using unsorted PBMCs.

A second PCR of roughly 7 to 11 cycles used a sample-barcoded 5' primer and a J-beta primer mix. TCRdb reprocessed the 5' RACE reads with MiXCR, giving one entry per CDR3 protein. The repertoire holds under 2,000,000 distinct CDR3 sequences, with less than 50% as singletons. Total RNA extraction produced at least 5.5 micrograms (per sample) for the study. The gene calls are TRBV6-1 and TRBJ2-5; tentative D call: TRBD2 (7 bases). The sequenced sample consisted of blood. The clonotype originates from a woman in her thirties or forties in good health. CDR3 nucleotide sequence: TGTGCCAGCAGTGAAGCTGGGGGGGCCGGGCAAGAGACCCAGTACTTC. As protein: CASSEAGGAGQETQYF.